This T cell receptor (beta chain) was observed in a study of blood T cell repertoires in COVID-19. Overall study context: PBMCs, B-cell-depleted T cells, or T cells provided the cDNA or gDNA that made up the material.

Clones were read by immunoSEQ multiplex PCR, and TCRdb kept only the in-frame ones, dropping some. The data contain about 70,000 clones, approximately 86% of them singletons. The CDR3 sequence is 16 residues long. Germline CDR1 and CDR2: SGHRS and YFSETQ. The V gene end was trimmed by 4 bases and the J gene end by 4 bases; junction bases not matched to a gene: 6. This TCR derives from a man between 65 and 85 years old with active COVID-19. This chain links TRBV5-1 with TRBJ2-6; 9 nucleotides line up with TRBD1. Specimen: peripheral blood. This chain's CDR3 is CASSTQGAEGANVLTF. The CDR3 nucleotides read TGCGCCAGCAGCACACAGGGGGCGGAGGGGGCCAACGTCCTGACTTTC.